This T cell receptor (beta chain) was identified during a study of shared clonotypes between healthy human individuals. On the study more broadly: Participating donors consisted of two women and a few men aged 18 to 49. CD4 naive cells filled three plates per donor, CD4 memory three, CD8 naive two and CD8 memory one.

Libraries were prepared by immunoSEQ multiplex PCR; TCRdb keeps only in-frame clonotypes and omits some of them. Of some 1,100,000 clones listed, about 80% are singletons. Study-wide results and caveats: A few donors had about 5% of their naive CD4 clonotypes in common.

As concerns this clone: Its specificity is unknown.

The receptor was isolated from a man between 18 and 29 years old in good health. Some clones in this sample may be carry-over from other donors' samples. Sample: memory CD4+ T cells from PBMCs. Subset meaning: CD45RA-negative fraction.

Written as DNA, the CDR3 is TGCGCCAGCAGCATACCTCGGGGGCGGGAGAGCTCCTACGAGCAGTACTTC. As protein: CASSIPRGRESSYEQYF. This rearrangement joins TRBV5-1 to TRBJ2-7; D perhaps matches TRBD2 (7 bases). V shed 4 bases and J shed 0 bases, with 20 bases lying between them. The CDR3 sequence is 17 residues long. CDR1 is SGHRS, CDR2 YFSETQ, per germline.